This TCR beta chain was observed in a study of CD4 T cells in relation to SARS-CoV-2 and coronaviruses. Study-wide background: The negative reference was HIV-1 Nef peptide pool or peptide-free culture.

Using immunoSEQ multiplex PCR, the repertoire was profiled, and TCRdb retains in-frame clones only, with some absent. The sample records around 22,000 clones, more than 70% being singletons. Germline V lookup: CDR1 MNHEY, CDR2 SVGEGT. V gave up 5 bases and J gave up 4 bases; unmatched junction bases: 18. This CDR3 contains 19 residues. General study findings and limits: In around 60% of donors, memory CD4+ clonotypes crossrecognized SARS-CoV-2 and at least one common cold coronavirus spike.

In regard to this clone: Its antigen is unidentified.

Unexposed donor CD4+ T cells date from about 2011-2018, before the COVID-19 pandemic. CD4+ T cells were isolated from the cells after 10 days of culture. Each well had about 2.2 million PBMCs in about 5% human AB serum with IL-2. Half the medium was replaced with IL-2 medium on days 3 and 7. The sequence derives from a human donor in good health. This rearrangement joins TRBV6-2 or TRBV6-3 to TRBJ2-5; 11 bases fit TRBD1. Sequencing was performed on CD4+ T cells from PBMCs, cultured in vitro. The CDR3 DNA sequence: TGTGCCAGCAGTCGCCACTGGGACAGGGGGTTTCTTGGGCGAGAGACCCAGTACTTC. Translating gives CASSRHWDRGFLGRETQYF.